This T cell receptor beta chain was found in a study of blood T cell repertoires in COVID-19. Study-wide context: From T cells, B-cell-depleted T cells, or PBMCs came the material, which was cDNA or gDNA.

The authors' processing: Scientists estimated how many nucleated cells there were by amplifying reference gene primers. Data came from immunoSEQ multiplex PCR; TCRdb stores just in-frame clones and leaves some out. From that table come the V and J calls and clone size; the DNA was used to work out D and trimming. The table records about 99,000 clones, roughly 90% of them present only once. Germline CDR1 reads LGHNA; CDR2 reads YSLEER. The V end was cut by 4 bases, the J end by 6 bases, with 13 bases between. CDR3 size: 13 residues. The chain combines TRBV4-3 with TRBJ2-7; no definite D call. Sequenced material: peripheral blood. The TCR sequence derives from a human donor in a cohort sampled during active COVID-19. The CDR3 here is CASSLHRVSEQYF. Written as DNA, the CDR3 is TGCGCCAGCAGCCTTCATCGGGTGAGCGAGCAGTACTTC.